This T cell receptor beta chain was sequenced for a study of beta chain features in type 1 diabetes (dated by TCRdb to 2016 to 2019). Broadly, across the study: Patients and healthy donors did not differ in mean age, gender distribution, total cell number or subset yield. A total of 107,917,701 sorted cells were examined across all samples, and a strong correlation was observed between cell number per subset and RNA yield. In the study, recently diagnosed type 1 diabetes patients and matched healthy donors were compared on the TCRB repertoires of their sorted circulating CD4+ T cell subsets. Regulatory and stem cell-like memory subsets were obtained from only 8 patients and roughly 8 healthy donors, while naive and central memory subsets were obtained from all 28 donors. Findings and caveats that apply to the study as a whole: Because cDNA was sequenced instead of genomic DNA, highly expressing activated cells could be over-represented, though the groups showed no difference in activation or CD3 levels. PCR may preferentially amplify shorter templates, but because patient and control samples were amplified and corrected together, any resulting skew would affect both groups equally. Because the HLA sub-analyses included only small numbers of individuals, any influence of HLA type on TCRB rearrangement was left unresolved. The naive, central memory and regulatory TCRB repertoires appeared to resemble one another more closely among patients than among healthy donors. A moderate but significant shortening of TCRB CDR3 length was observed in type 1 diabetes patients in all four CD4+ subsets. Fewer insertions and more nucleotide deletions at VDJ recombination sites were observed in patients with type 1 diabetes, implying thymic rearrangement abnormalities.

Each donor gave one peripheral blood draw, roughly 110 mL on average, collected into heparinised tubes. Using a panel that included CD45RO, CCR7, CD25, CD127, CD95 and CD27, naive, central memory, regulatory and stem cell-like memory CD4+ T cells were sorted on a BD FACSAria II. All sorted populations exceeded 95% purity. PBMCs were isolated right away by Lymphoprep density gradient centrifugation and were stained directly, without culture. So that batch effects would be minimized, each experiment stained and sorted samples in pairs, pairing one healthy donor with one patient. The CDR3 measures 18 amino acids from cysteine to phenylalanine. CDR3 DNA only is kept here, 54 bases in frame from base 1. This clone turned up a few times. It has no known antigen specificity. The sample holds no much larger clone one base away, and base qualities are not on file. All of the isolated RNA was reverse transcribed with the High Capacity cDNA Reverse Transcription Kit, so expressed TCRB transcripts were sequenced. Deep immunoSEQ sequencing was performed on naive, central memory and regulatory T cell samples, with an average of about 3.57 million total reads per sample. Sorted cells were lysed in RLT buffer, and RNA was extracted using DNase-treated RNeasy Micro or Mini kits according to cell number. To prevent cross-contamination, each cell subset was processed individually, whereas patient and healthy donor samples were processed jointly. The immunoSEQ multiplex PCR was used to amplify TCRB sequences from cDNA, yielding 87-bp fragments that span the CDR3 region. Sequencing of the amplicons was done on the Illumina HiSeq platform. Regarding the original processing steps: PCR bias was corrected computationally using synthetic template baselines, and reads within Hamming distance 2 were collapsed, with unmergeable singletons discarded. Reads were aligned against IMGT so that V, D and J genes, CDR3 length and insertions or deletions at six rearrangement sites could be assigned. Clonotype counts were normalized to sorted cell number within each subset before computing true diversity and Gini coefficients with the tcR R package. The overlap coefficient, calculated on TCRB nucleotide sequences, was used to quantify repertoire sharing. As a proxy for the pre-selection repertoire, out-of-frame TCRB sequences from naive cells were analyzed. This is the immuneACCESS table as TCRdb keeps it, with only in-frame sequences that have V and J called. A part of the clones is gone; compared with another copy, unresolved V genes explain less than half, and the rest is unexplained. V, J and clone size were drawn from that table, and D and trimming were deduced from the DNA. This sample holds 850,000 to 900,000 clones; about a sixth were observed only once. Together, the top ten hold around 0.02% of the sample.

The sample consisted of naive CD4+ T cells from blood. In light of the paper, this sample's cell subset or site label describes: true naive CD4+ T cells. The V and J genes are TRBV21-1 and TRBJ2-7; the table gives TRBD2 as D, unverified against the DNA. TRBV21-1 corresponds to a pseudogene. This TCR derives from a young woman in good health. The DNA sequence is as follows: TGTGCCAGCAGCAAAGCCCGGGACCTCGGGACTAGGTGGAACGAGCAGTACTTC. This encodes CASSKARDLGTRWNEQYF.